The present TCR beta chain was sequenced within a study of T cells in Graves' hyperthyroidism and ophthalmopathy. Findings and caveats of the study: The model's output predicted ophthalmopathy at a median of 6.5 months prior to onset.

This clonotype showed up many times. What it binds is not known. Graves' hyperthyroidism showing no ophthalmopathy progression within 18 months was considered stable. Those with hyperthyroidism were 18 to 65 years old, newly diagnosed, and ill for under 2 months. Amplified TCR beta CDR3 regions derived from RNA transcripts. TCR CDR3 underwent first-round RT-PCR with the HTBI primer set. Using its own MiXCR run on the multiplex PCR reads, TCRdb lists one record per CDR3 protein. Of about 840,000 distinct CDR3 sequences in the sample, roughly 40% were seen once. This TCR was sampled from a young man with Graves' hyperthyroidism. Material for sequencing was blood.

This CDR3 reads CASSEGGSHGYTF. CDR3 coding DNA: TGTGCCAGCAGTGAAGGGGGGAGTCATGGCTACACCTTC. The rearrangement uses TRBV6-5 and TRBJ1-2; tentative D call: TRBD1 (6 bases). CDR3 size: 13 residues. V shed 5 bases and J shed 6 bases, with 13 bases lying between them. CDR1 and CDR2 from the germline V gene are MNHEY and SVGAGI.